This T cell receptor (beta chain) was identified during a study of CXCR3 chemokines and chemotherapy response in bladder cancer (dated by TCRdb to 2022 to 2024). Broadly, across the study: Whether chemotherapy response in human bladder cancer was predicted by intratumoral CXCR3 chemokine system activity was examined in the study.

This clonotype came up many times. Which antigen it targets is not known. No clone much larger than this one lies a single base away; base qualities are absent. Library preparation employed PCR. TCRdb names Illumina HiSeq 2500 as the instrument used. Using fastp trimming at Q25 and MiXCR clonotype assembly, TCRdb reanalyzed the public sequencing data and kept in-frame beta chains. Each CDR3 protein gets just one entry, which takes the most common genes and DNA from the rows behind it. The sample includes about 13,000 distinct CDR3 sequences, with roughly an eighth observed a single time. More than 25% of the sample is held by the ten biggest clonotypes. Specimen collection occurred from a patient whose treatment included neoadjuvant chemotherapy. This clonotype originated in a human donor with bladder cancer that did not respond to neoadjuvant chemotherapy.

The DNA reads as follows: TGTGCCAGCTCACGGACAGGGGGCGCCGGCAATCAGCCCCAGCATTTT. Its translation is CASSRTGGAGNQPQHF. The chain joins TRBV18 to TRBJ1-5; TRBD1 lines up with 11 middle nucleotides. From the cysteine up to the phenylalanine, the CDR3 has a length of 16 residues. Only CDR3 DNA remains: 48 bases, in frame from the first base. The V end gives up 4 bases and the J end 2 bases, leaving 4 bases in the junction not matched to a gene. The germline V gene specifies KGHSH as CDR1 and LQKENI as CDR2.